Listed below are T cell receptor beta chains from one sample, sequenced in a study of blood T cells in healthy people across ages. TCRdb ran MiXCR on the 5' RACE reads and lists one entry per CDR3 protein. The sample has about 780,000 distinct CDR3 sequences; under 30% are singletons. The sample was also reused in another study, on T cells of mothers and their children.

The sample comprised blood. These TCRs come from a boy younger than 18 in good health. Both conserved end residues are part of each CDR3. The D gene is left open where the match is weak. Only part of the rows carry a size: once, few, many, or a class if the clone is expanded.

clone_size	d_call	v_call	j_call	cdr3_nt	cdr3_aa
NA	NA	TRBV12-3/TRBV12-4	TRBJ1-2	TGTGCCAGCAGTTTGCAAGGGACCCACTATGGCTACACCTTC	CASSLQGTHYGYTF
NA	NA	TRBV12-3/TRBV12-4	TRBJ2-1	TGTGCCAGCAGACTAGGGGGGAATGAGCAGTTCTTC	CASRLGGNEQFF
few	NA	TRBV7-2	TRBJ1-6	TGTGCCAGCAGCTTATATCCAGGGAATAATTCACCCCTCCACTTT	CASSLYPGNNSPLHF
few	NA	TRBV29-1	TRBJ2-5	TGCAGCGGGAAACTACAGGAGCTGGAGACCCAGTACTTC	CSGKLQELETQYF
few	NA	TRBV7-9	TRBJ2-7	TGTGCCAGCAGCCTGCAGGACAACTCCTACGAGCAGTACTTC	CASSLQDNSYEQYF
few	TRBD1	TRBV6-5	TRBJ2-7	TGTGCCAGCTTTTCGACAGGGGGAACCTACGAGCAGTACTTC	CASFSTGGTYEQYF
NA	NA	TRBV5-1	TRBJ2-2	TGCGCCAGCAGCTTTAGGGAGGGGGCGACCGGGGAGCTGTTTTTT	CASSFREGATGELFF
once	TRBD2	TRBV9	TRBJ2-3	TGTGCCAGCAGCGTAGGCGCGGGGGGGCCAGATACGCAGTATTTT	CASSVGAGGPDTQYF
NA	TRBD1	TRBV7-9	TRBJ1-2	TGTGCCAGCAGCCCTACAGGGGGCCTGGATGGCTACACCTTC	CASSPTGGLDGYTF
NA	NA	TRBV7-9	TRBJ2-6	TGTGCCAGCAGCTTAGGGACAGAACTCTCTGGGGCCAACGTCCTGACTTTC	CASSLGTELSGANVLTF
few	TRBD1	TRBV7-2	TRBJ1-4	TGTGCCAGCAGCTTAGGGGACAGGGTCCTTAATGAAAAACTGTTTTTT	CASSLGDRVLNEKLFF
NA	NA	TRBV7-9	TRBJ2-6	TGTGCCGGCAGTCCTACCAGGGGATTTCATCACCGGGCCAACGTCCTGACTTTC	CAGSPTRGFHHRANVLTF
NA	NA	TRBV5-1	TRBJ2-5	TGCGCCAGCAGCTTGGTCGCGGGGAGCGGGGAGACCCAGTACTTC	CASSLVAGSGETQYF
NA	TRBD1	TRBV5-6	TRBJ2-7	TGTGCCAGCAGCATGGTGGACAGGGGAGAGGTGAATGAGCAGTACTTC	CASSMVDRGEVNEQYF
few	NA	TRBV29-1	TRBJ1-4	TGCAGCGTGAGACGGGACTACAACAATGAAAAACTGTTTTTT	CSVRRDYNNEKLFF
NA	NA	TRBV20-1	TRBJ2-5	TGCAGTGCCAACCCACCGGGGCATCAAGAGACCCAGTACTTC	CSANPPGHQETQYF
few	NA	TRBV24-1	TRBJ2-7	TGTGCCACCAGCCGCCGACGGCGACTCTCCTACGAGCAGTACTTC	CATSRRRRLSYEQYF
NA	NA	TRBV29-1	TRBJ1-4	TGCAGCGTTGAAGGAGCCGCCGAAAAACTGTTTTTT	CSVEGAAEKLFF
NA	NA	TRBV28	TRBJ2-7	TGTGCCAGCAGTTTACACCAGACAGGTGCATACGAGCAGTACTTC	CASSLHQTGAYEQYF
few	NA	TRBV28	TRBJ2-5	TGTGCCAGCAGTTTTGCAGGCTTACAAGAGACCCAGCACTTC	CASSFAGLQETQHF
few	NA	TRBV27	TRBJ2-7	TGTGCCAGCAGTTCGGTTCCAGGTATCTACGAGCAGTACTTC	CASSSVPGIYEQYF
many	NA	TRBV9	TRBJ2-7	TGCGCCAGCAGCCCCCCCGGGGGAGGTTACGAGCAGTACTTC	CASSPPGGGYEQYF
few	NA	TRBV7-3	TRBJ2-3	TGTGCCAGCAGCCAAGCCTCCCGAGGGGGAGATACGCAGTATTTT	CASSQASRGGDTQYF
NA	NA	TRBV6-6	TRBJ1-2	TGTGCCAGCGGTCCCCCGCGGGGGGTTGATGGCTACACCTTC	CASGPPRGVDGYTF
NA	NA	TRBV20-1	TRBJ1-1	TGCAGTGCTGGGGCAGAGGGTCTGAACACTGAAGCTTTCTTT	CSAGAEGLNTEAFF
NA	TRBD1	TRBV9	TRBJ1-2	TGTGCCAGCAGCGTTCGCGGGGACAGGGCGGCTAACTATGGCTACACCTTC	CASSVRGDRAANYGYTF
NA	NA	TRBV6-5	TRBJ2-7	TGTGCCAGCAGGAACCCTGGGGGTGGCGAGCAGTACTTC	CASRNPGGGEQYF
NA	NA	TRBV12-3/TRBV12-4	TRBJ2-1	TGTGCCAGCAGCTCTCGGGCCATCGGATGGGATGAGCAGTTCTTC	CASSSRAIGWDEQFF
many	TRBD1	TRBV5-4	TRBJ2-1	TGTGCCAGCAGCGCGTGGACAGGGGATGAGCAGTTCTTC	CASSAWTGDEQFF
NA	NA	TRBV6-1	TRBJ1-4	TGTGCCACCGACTCACAGGGAACTAATGAAAAACTGTTTTTT	CATDSQGTNEKLFF
NA	NA	TRBV30	TRBJ2-7	TGTGCCTGGAGTGTAACGTATGCGCTTCAGTACTTC	CAWSVTYALQYF
few	NA	TRBV5-1	TRBJ2-5	TGCGCCAGCAGCTTGGTAGGACAGATGAGAGAGACCCAGTACTTC	CASSLVGQMRETQYF
NA	NA	TRBV3-1	TRBJ2-3	TGTGCCAGCACCCCCACTAGCCCAGATACGCAGTATTTT	CASTPTSPDTQYF
NA	TRBD1	TRBV28	TRBJ2-7	TGTGCCACCCGTAGGACAGGGGCGTCCTACGAGCAGTACTTC	CATRRTGASYEQYF
NA	NA	TRBV6-2/TRBV6-3	TRBJ1-3	TGTGCCAGCAGCCCCGGGTATGGAAACACCATATATTTT	CASSPGYGNTIYF
few	NA	TRBV5-1	TRBJ2-7	TGCGCCAGCAGCCACGGTGAAGGACCCACCTACGAGCAGTACTTC	CASSHGEGPTYEQYF
few	NA	TRBV21-1	TRBJ2-7	TGTGCCAGCAGCAAAGGGGCGGGGGGGCTCCTCGAGCAGTACTTC	CASSKGAGGLLEQYF
NA	NA	TRBV27	TRBJ2-2	TGTGCCGGCAGTTTATCGCGAGGAGGGAACACCGGGGAGCTGTTTTTT	CAGSLSRGGNTGELFF
NA	TRBD2	TRBV12-3/TRBV12-4	TRBJ2-1	TGTGCCAGCAGCACCTGGGAGCGGGGTCGGAAAAATGAGCAGTCCTTC	CASSTWERGRKNEQSF
few	TRBD1	TRBV7-3	TRBJ1-1	TGTGCCAGCAGCCCGGACAGGGAAACTGAAGCTTTCTTT	CASSPDRETEAFF
NA	NA	TRBV19	TRBJ2-1	TGTGCCAGTAGTATTCGGGGAGCTTCGAGGGTCCAATCCATGCAGTTCTTC	CASSIRGASRVQSMQFF
few	TRBD2	TRBV20-1	TRBJ2-5	TGCAGTGCGACCCTACTAGCGGCACTCGCTATAGCCCAGTACTTC	CSATLLAALAIAQYF
NA	NA	TRBV24-1	TRBJ2-2	TGTGCCACCAGTGATCCCCCCGGGACTGCGAACACCGGGGAGCTGTTTTTT	CATSDPPGTANTGELFF
few	NA	TRBV6-1	TRBJ2-5	TGTGCCAGCCTCTTCGGTTTTCAAGAGACCCAGTACTTC	CASLFGFQETQYF
NA	NA	TRBV7-3	TRBJ2-1	TGTGCCAGCAGCTTAAACCCTTTATCCTACAATGAGCAGTTCTTC	CASSLNPLSYNEQFF
NA	NA	TRBV27	TRBJ1-1	TGTGCCAGCAGTTTCACGGGCAGGGTGAACACTGAAGCTTTCTTT	CASSFTGRVNTEAFF
NA	NA	TRBV5-5	TRBJ2-4	TGTGCCAGCAGCCCACTCCCAGGGGGGCGCGGCATTCAGTACTTC	CASSPLPGGRGIQYF
few	NA	TRBV20-1	TRBJ2-3	TGCAGTGCTAGTCTGAGCGGTGTGGGGGGAGATACGCAGTATTTT	CSASLSGVGGDTQYF
many	NA	TRBV7-9	TRBJ1-1	TGTGCCAGCAGCTTAGCAGAGAACACTGAAGCTTTCTTT	CASSLAENTEAFF
NA	TRBD1	TRBV5-5	TRBJ1-4	TGTGCCAGCAGCTTAACAGGGGAACCCAAACTGTTTTTT	CASSLTGEPKLFF
NA	TRBD1	TRBV29-1	TRBJ1-2	TGCAGCTCTCAGGGGGGGAACGGCTACACCTTC	CSSQGGNGYTF
NA	TRBD1	TRBV7-3	TRBJ2-7	TGTGCCAGCAGCTTCAGCCGAAGGGACAGGGGCTACGAGCAGTACTTC	CASSFSRRDRGYEQYF
NA	TRBD2	TRBV7-7	TRBJ2-5	TGTGCTAGCAGCGGGACTAGCGGGATCCAAGAGACCCAGTACTTC	CASSGTSGIQETQYF